The clone carrying this T cell receptor (beta chain) was seen only a few times. Antigen specificity is unknown. The patients all showed relapse after autologous stem cell transplantation, while their brentuximab vedotin exposure varied. Patients showed best responses of complete response, partial response or progressive disease. The CDR3 length is 16 residues. CDR1 is SNHLY, CDR2 FYNNEI, per germline. V trimming: 11 bases; J trimming: 0 bases; junction bases outside the gene matches: 10. This sample stems from a study of PD-1 blockade in classical Hodgkin lymphoma. Across the whole study: Patients in the cohort were put on intravenous nivolumab, 3 mg/kg every 2 weeks.

Method: immunoSEQ multiplex PCR; TCRdb's copy keeps in-frame clones and lacks some. Of some 14,000 clones listed, around 87% are singletons. Points from the study as a whole: Excluded were patients who started nivolumab under 1 year after ASCT, a group that had lower diversity. By C4D1, diversity of CD4+ TCRs had risen significantly, whereas that of CD8+ TCRs had not.

The J gene is TRBJ2-7, the V gene TRBV2; 13 bases agree with TRBD2. The specimen comprised peripheral blood mononuclear cells (PBMCs), sampled at baseline. This TCR was recovered from a human donor with classical Hodgkin lymphoma. DNA for the CDR3: TGTGCCGGGTCTGGACTAGCGGGGGTGCACTCCTACGAGCAGTACTTC. Its translation is CAGSGLAGVHSYEQYF.